This TCR beta chain was observed in a study of shared clonotypes between healthy human individuals. Profiling relied on immunoSEQ multiplex PCR, and the TCRdb table lists in-frame clones only, not all of them. Altogether approximately 650,000 clones are present, less than 97% being singletons, with the ten largest covering 0.09% to 0.13%. The germline V and J ends were trimmed by 2 bases and 7 bases, with 12 bases remaining between them. This CDR3 is 14 amino acids long. In germline, CDR1 is MNHEY, CDR2 SMNVEV (reference sequence). In the naive CD8 group, cells lacked CD45RO and were positively selected for CCR7, so terminally differentiated effector memory CD45RA+ cells were left out. Everyone who donated was a Caucasian adult who lived in Nashville, Tennessee. This clone was detected once. This CDR3 is also generated by other DNA sequences in the sample.

The chain links TRBV27 to TRBJ1-5, with D possibly TRBD1 on 5 matching bases. The clonotype originates from a woman under 40 in good health. The sequenced sample consisted of naive CD8+ T cells sorted from blood. DNA of the CDR3: TGTGCCAGCAGTTTAGTCGGGGGTGGACAGCCCCAGCATTTT. Translation gives CASSLVGGGQPQHF.